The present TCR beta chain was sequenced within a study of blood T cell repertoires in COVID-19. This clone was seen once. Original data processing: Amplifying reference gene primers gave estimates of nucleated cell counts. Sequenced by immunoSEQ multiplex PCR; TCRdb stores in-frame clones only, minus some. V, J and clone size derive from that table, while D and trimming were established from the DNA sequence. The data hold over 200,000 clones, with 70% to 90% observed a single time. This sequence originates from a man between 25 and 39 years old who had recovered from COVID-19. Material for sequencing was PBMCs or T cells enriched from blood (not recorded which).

The CDR3 DNA is TGTGCCAGCAGTGACACGGCTGGGGCCAACGTCCTGACTTTC. It specifies CASSDTAGANVLTF. V and J are TRBV6-1 and TRBJ2-6; no definite D call. Trimming took 3 bases from V and 2 from J, leaving 5 bases between them. The germline V gene encodes CDR1 MNHNS and CDR2 SASEGT. This CDR3 is 14 amino acids long.